The clone carrying this TCR beta chain was picked up a small number of times. The antigen is undetermined. The data originate from a study of naive and memory T cell subsets. Trimming left V 0 bases short and J 0 bases short, with 11 bases between. CDR1 KGHSH and CDR2 LQKENI come from the germline V gene. The CDR3 has 16 amino acids. Study results and limitations: Reportedly, tuberculin skin test sites gave far more TCRs than other biopsies.

The SP2 primer and nested alpha and beta constant region primers amplified ligated cDNA in four rounds. MiXCR was run by TCRdb on the UMI-ligation and nested PCR reads, yielding one entry per CDR3 protein. The table records 25,000 to 35,000 distinct CDR3 sequences, about 6.2% of them present only once. The treatment was: skin biopsy from PPD injection site in Mantoux-positive individual. The library had UMIs added by 3' ligation of an oligonucleotide to TCR cDNA. Individuals with a positive Mantoux test gave biopsies from PPD-injected skin. Unsorted total RNA, roughly 1 to 1000 ng, was DNase treated before reverse transcription.

Specimen: skin, collected from a tuberculin skin test site. The chain is built from TRBV18 and TRBJ1-1; D uncertain. This TCR was sampled from an adult in good health. The CDR3 nucleotides are TGTGCCAGCTCACCACCGATCACCACGCTGAACACTGAAGCTTTCTTT. Amino acid sequence: CASSPPITTLNTEAFF.